This T cell receptor beta chain was captured by sequencing in a study of blood T cell repertoires in COVID-19. At the level of the study: Acute-phase and convalescent COVID-19 samples originated in the United States, Italy and Spain. Sources were T cells, B-cell-depleted T cells, or PBMCs; the material itself was cDNA or gDNA.

The V gene end was trimmed by 3 bases and the J gene end by 6 bases; junction bases not matched to a gene: 1. The CDR3 is 15 amino acids. From germline, CDR1 is SGHAT and CDR2 FQNNGV. As originally analysed: Scientists estimated how many nucleated cells there were by amplifying reference gene primers. Generated by immunoSEQ multiplex PCR, the TCRdb table keeps only in-frame clones and is missing some. V, J and clone size reflect that table, while D and trimming were determined from the DNA. Altogether 250,000 to 350,000 clones are present, about nine tenths being singletons, with the ten largest covering 10% to 12%. This clone is a singleton in its sample. Distinct nucleotide sequences in the sample also encode this CDR3. The Seattle site enrolled patients during active infection and followed them longitudinally.

The sequenced sample was peripheral blood. The receptor was isolated from a young woman with COVID-19, enrolled during active disease. The chain uses TRBV11-2 and TRBJ2-1; 14 bases agree with TRBD2. The CDR3 DNA reads as TGTGCCAGCAGCTTGGGACTAGCGGGAGCCAATGAGCAGTTCTTC. Its translation: CASSLGLAGANEQFF. Together with reference TRBV11-2 and TRBJ2-1, the CDR3 gives the full variable domain: EAGVAQSPRYKIIEKRQSVAFWCNPISGHATLYWYQQILGQGPKLLIQFQNNGVVDDSQLPKDRFSAERLKGVDSTLKIQPAKLEDSAVYLCASSLGLAGANEQFFGPGTRLTVL.